Each of the 10 T cell receptor beta chains below was sequenced from the same sample in a study of blood T cell repertoires in COVID-19. Assay: immunoSEQ multiplex PCR; the TCRdb copy retains only in-frame clones and omits some. The sample comprises approximately 130,000 clones, roughly 90% of which are singletons, and 6% to 8.5% rests with the top ten. The sample consisted of peripheral blood. Every receptor here comes from a man aged 50-60 years with acute or convalescent COVID-19.

V is TRBV19 and J is TRBJ1-2; TRBD1 matches at 7 bases. Trimming removed 8 bases from V and 5 bases from J; junction bases left unmatched: 11. CDR3 length equals 14 residues. CDR1 is LNHDA and CDR2 is SQIVND in the germline V gene (reference sequence). CDR3: CASQRDRLQYGYTF. CDR3 nucleotides: TGTGCCAGTCAACGGGACAGACTTCAATATGGCTACACCTTC.

V usage is TRBV3-1 (or the pseudogene TRBV3-2) and J usage is TRBJ2-1; unclear D gene. V lost 4 bases to trimming and J lost 3 bases, with 13 bases between them. From germline, CDR1 is LGHDT and CDR2 YNNKEL (reference sequence). CDR3 size: 15 residues. The DNA of the CDR3 is TGTGCCAGCAGCCCCCGCTATTTCGGCTACAATGAGCAGTTCTTC. Residues: CASSPRYFGYNEQFF.

The genes are TRBV6-4 and TRBJ2-4; maybe TRBD2 (5 bases). Deletions cut 3 bases from V and 1 base from J, with 16 bases between. The CDR3 loop spans 17 amino acids. In germline, CDR1 is MRHNA, CDR2 SNTAGT. CDR3 sequence (DNA): TGTGCCAGCAGTGAGGGAGTGGGCGGCACGGCCAAAAACATTCAGTACTTC. Translating it yields CASSEGVGGTAKNIQYF.

This chain uses TRBV6-5 with TRBJ1-2; D remains ambiguous. CDR3 length equals 13 residues. CDR1 is MNHEY and CDR2 is SVGAGI in the germline V gene. Trimming removed 7 bases from V and 0 bases from J, with 9 bases in between. The CDR3 spells CASTGLANYGYTF. CDR3 nucleotide sequence: TGTGCCAGCACAGGCCTCGCTAACTATGGCTACACCTTC.

The CDR3 protein is CASSDGGMNTEAFF. CDR3 sequence (DNA): TGTGCCAGCAGTGATGGGGGGATGAACACTGAAGCTTTCTTT. This chain uses TRBV6-1 with TRBJ1-1; maybe TRBD1 (5 bases). CDR1 is MNHNS, CDR2 SASEGT, per germline. The CDR3 has 14 amino acids. Trimming pared 3 bases from V and 0 bases from J, leaving 8 bases between.

The V call is TRBV15, the J call TRBJ2-7, with a tentative D call TRBD2 (6 bases). The CDR3 length is 14 residues. The germline V gene encodes CDR1 LNHNV and CDR2 YYDKDF (reference sequence). The germline V and J ends were trimmed by 3 bases and 7 bases, with 16 bases remaining between them. Here the CDR3 DNA reads TGTGCCACCAGCAGTCTGGTAGGGGCGGGGGAGCAGTACTTC. This sequence encodes CATSSLVGAGEQYF.

The CDR3 protein is CASSESTGGIDTQYF. CDR3 sequence (DNA): TGTGCCAGCAGTGAGTCGACAGGGGGCATAGATACGCAGTATTTT. J is TRBJ2-3 and V is TRBV25-1, with 10 bases fitting TRBD1. The CDR3 is 15 residues long. Looked up from germline, CDR1 is MGHDK and CDR2 is SYGVNS. V lost 3 bases, J lost 5 bases, and 5 bases stayed unmatched. The whole variable domain, filled in from reference TRBV25-1 and TRBJ2-3, reads EADIYQTPRYLVIGTGKKITLECSQTMGHDKMYWYQQDPGMELHLIHYSYGVNSTEKGDLSSESTVSRIRTEHFPLTLESARPSHTSQYLCASSESTGGIDTQYFGPGTRLTVL.

The chain employs TRBV6-5 and TRBJ1-2; TRBD1 matches at 7 bases. J gave up 7 bases and V 4 bases, and 6 bases lay outside the gene matches. The CDR3 is 13 residues long. Germline CDR1 MNHEY, CDR2 SVGAGI. The DNA of the CDR3 is TGTGCCAGCAGTTTGGGACAGTGGGCTGGCTACACCTTC. Translated: CASSLGQWAGYTF.

V usage is TRBV6-1 and J usage is TRBJ2-7, with TRBD1 as a possible D gene (5 bases). Germline values: CDR1 MNHNS, CDR2 SASEGT. The V and J ends lost 1 base and 2 bases respectively, with 12 bases between them. This CDR3 is built from 15 residues. CDR3 protein: CASSEGFGATYEQYF. The CDR3 region has the DNA TGTGCCAGCAGTGAAGGGTTTGGGGCGACCTACGAGCAGTACTTC.

The rearrangement uses TRBV10-3 and TRBJ2-3; D remains unclear. This CDR3 spans 13 amino acids. V was clipped by 3 bases and J by 2 bases, with 6 bases between them. The germline gives CDR1 ENHRY, CDR2 SYGVKD. This CDR3 is CAISEQTTDTQYF. CDR3 DNA: TGTGCCATCAGTGAACAGACCACAGATACGCAGTATTTT.